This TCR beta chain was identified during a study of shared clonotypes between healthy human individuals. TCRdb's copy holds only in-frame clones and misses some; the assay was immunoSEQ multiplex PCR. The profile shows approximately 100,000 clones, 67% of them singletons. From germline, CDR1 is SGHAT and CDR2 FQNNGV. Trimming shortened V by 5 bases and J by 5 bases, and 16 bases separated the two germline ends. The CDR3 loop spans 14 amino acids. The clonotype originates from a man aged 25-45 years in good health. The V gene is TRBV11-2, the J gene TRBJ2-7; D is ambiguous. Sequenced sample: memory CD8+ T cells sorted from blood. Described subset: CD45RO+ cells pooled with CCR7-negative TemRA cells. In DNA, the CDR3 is TGTGCCAGCAGCCGCGCGGTGGGCTCTAACGAGCAGTACTTC. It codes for CASSRAVGSNEQYF. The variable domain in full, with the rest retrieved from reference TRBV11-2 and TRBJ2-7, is EAGVAQSPRYKIIEKRQSVAFWCNPISGHATLYWYQQILGQGPKLLIQFQNNGVVDDSQLPKDRFSAERLKGVDSTLKIQPAKLEDSAVYLCASSRAVGSNEQYFGPGTRLTVT.